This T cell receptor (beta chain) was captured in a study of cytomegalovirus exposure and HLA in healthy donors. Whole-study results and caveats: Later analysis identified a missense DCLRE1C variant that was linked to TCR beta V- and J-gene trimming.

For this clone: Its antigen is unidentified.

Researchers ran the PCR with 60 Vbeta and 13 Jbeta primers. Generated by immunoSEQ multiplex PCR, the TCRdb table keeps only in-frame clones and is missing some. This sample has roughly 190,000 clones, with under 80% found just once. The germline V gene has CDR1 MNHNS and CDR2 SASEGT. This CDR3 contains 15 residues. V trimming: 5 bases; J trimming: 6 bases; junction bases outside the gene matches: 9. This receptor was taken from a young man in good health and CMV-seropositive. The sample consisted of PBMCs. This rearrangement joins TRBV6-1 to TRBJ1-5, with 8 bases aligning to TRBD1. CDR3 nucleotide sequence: TGTGCCAGCAGTCCCGGACAGGGCCCCGGTCAGCCCCAGCATTTT. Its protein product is CASSPGQGPGQPQHF.